The 22 T cell receptor beta chains below come from one sample, sequenced in a study of blood T cell repertoires in COVID-19. The assay was immunoSEQ multiplex PCR, and TCRdb's table has in-frame clones only and misses some. This table has more than 140,000 clones, around 84% appearing once. Source material: peripheral blood. The receptors come from a woman between 50 and 59 years old in a cohort sampled during active or convalescent COVID-19.

The chain is built from TRBV21-1 and TRBJ2-3; the D call of TRBD2 is as the table states it, not checked on the DNA. TRBV21-1 is described as a pseudogene. The CDR3 is made up of 18 amino acids. CDR3 in amino acids: CASSKVCGTSGRTDTQYF. DNA for the CDR3: TGTGCCAGCAGCAAAGTGTGTGGGACTAGCGGACGCACAGATACGCAGTATTTT.

The chain couples TRBV5-1 to TRBJ2-3; 8 bases are a match to TRBD2. CDR3 length: 19 amino acids. The V gene end was trimmed by 2 bases and the J gene end by 4 bases; junction bases not matched to a gene: 18. Germline V gives CDR1 SGHRS, CDR2 YFSETQ. This CDR3 reads CASSLHRGGRLTVSDTQYF. In nucleotides, the CDR3 is TGCGCCAGCAGCTTACACCGGGGGGGAAGGCTTACCGTCTCAGATACGCAGTATTTT.

The chain employs TRBV4-1 and TRBJ2-1, with TRBD1 matching over 7 bases. CDR3 size: 15 residues. With 3 bases clipped from V and 6 bases from J, the junction kept 8 bases outside the gene matches. From germline, CDR1 is MGHRA and CDR2 YSYEKL. Written as DNA, the CDR3 is TGCGCCAGCAGCCAGCTAATGACAGGGTTCAATGAGCAGTTCTTC. Translation gives CASSQLMTGFNEQFF.

The chain joins TRBV2 to TRBJ1-5; D gene ambiguous. Trimming left V 6 bases short and J 0 bases short, with 3 bases between. Looked up from germline, CDR1 is SNHLY and CDR2 is FYNNEI. There are 12 residues in the CDR3. The CDR3 here is CASSRSNQPQHF. CDR3 DNA sequence: TGTGCCAGCAGCCGTAGCAATCAGCCCCAGCATTTT.

The V and J genes are TRBV6-5 and TRBJ1-5; unclear D gene. V was trimmed by 0 bases and J by 3 bases, leaving 3 bases between them. The germline gives CDR1 MNHEY, CDR2 SVGAGI. The CDR3 covers 13 residues. The CDR3 DNA is TGTGCCAGCAGTTACTCCATCAATCAGCCCCAGCATTTT. Translated: CASSYSINQPQHF.

This chain links TRBV19 with TRBJ1-5; 7 bases map to TRBD1. The CDR3 spans 14 residues. V trimming: 8 bases; J trimming: 3 bases; junction bases outside the gene matches: 7. Looked up from germline, CDR1 is LNHDA and CDR2 is SQIVND (reference sequence). CDR3 bases: TGTGCCAGTCAGACAGGGTCGTACAATCAGCCCCAGCATTTT. Translating gives CASQTGSYNQPQHF.

This clone was seen a single time. V and J are TRBV6-1 and TRBJ2-7; a possible D gene is TRBD1 (7 bases). The CDR3 has 16 amino acids. V gave up 0 bases and J gave up 2 bases, with 14 bases separating them. The germline CDR1 and CDR2 sequences are MNHNS and SASEGT. The CDR3 sequence is CASSEAGGQAPYEQYF. The CDR3 DNA sequence: TGTGCCAGCAGTGAAGCGGGAGGACAGGCCCCCTACGAGCAGTACTTC.

This chain joins TRBV6-4 and TRBJ2-3; 10 bases agree with TRBD2. V trimming: 6 bases; J trimming: 3 bases; junction bases outside the gene matches: 3. The CDR3 spans 14 residues. Germline V gene lookup returns CDR1 MRHNA and CDR2 SNTAGT. CDR3 region: CASRSGGETDTQYF. The CDR3 nucleotides are TGTGCCAGCAGAAGCGGGGGGGAAACAGATACGCAGTATTTT.

The V and J genes are TRBV12-5 and TRBJ1-5; D ambiguous. Germline V CDR1 and CDR2: LGHNT, FRNRAP. CDR3 length: 13 amino acids. Trimming left V 3 bases short and J 4 bases short, with 7 bases between. The CDR3 here is CASGFESNQPQHF. The DNA for the CDR3 is TGTGCTAGTGGTTTCGAGTCTAATCAGCCCCAGCATTTT.

The chain uses TRBV5-1 and TRBJ1-1; 7 bases agree with TRBD1. This CDR3 comprises 12 residues. Germline V gene lookup returns CDR1 SGHRS and CDR2 YFSETQ. V lost 2 bases, J lost 7 bases, and 2 bases stayed unmatched. This chain's CDR3 is CASSLQGNEAFF. The CDR3 DNA is TGCGCCAGCAGCTTACAGGGGAATGAAGCTTTCTTT.

The V and J genes are TRBV7-2 and TRBJ2-3, with 11 bases fitting TRBD2. With 6 bases clipped from V and 4 bases from J, the junction kept 3 bases outside the gene matches. Germline V lookup: CDR1 SGHTA, CDR2 FQGNSA. CDR3 length: 14 amino acids. DNA of the CDR3: TGTGCCAGCAGAACTAGCGGGGGCCCAGATACGCAGTATTTT. Translating it yields CASRTSGGPDTQYF.

V is TRBV20-1 and J is TRBJ1-1, with a possible D match to TRBD1 (5 bases). Trimming cost V 3 bases and J 6 bases, with 8 bases left between them. CDR3 length: 11 residues. CDR1 is DFQATT, CDR2 SNEGSKA, per germline (reference sequence). CDR3 sequence: CSASRGAEAFF. The DNA of the CDR3 is TGCAGTGCTAGTAGGGGCGCTGAAGCTTTCTTT.

V is TRBV10-3 and J is TRBJ2-2; the match to TRBD1 covers 10 bases. The CDR3 sequence is 16 residues long. Unmatched junction bases numbered 10, after V lost 6 bases and J lost 6 bases. Germline-derived CDR1 and CDR2 are ENHRY and SYGVKD. The CDR3 is CAISPKGTGEAGELFF. The CDR3 bases are TGTGCCATCAGCCCGAAGGGGACAGGGGAAGCCGGGGAGCTGTTTTTT.

This chain links TRBV5-5 with TRBJ1-5; TRBD1 aligns across 7 bases. The CDR3 length is 13 residues. Germline CDR1 reads SGHKS; CDR2 reads YYEKEE (reference sequence). Trimming at V came to 4 bases and at J to 6 bases, leaving 4 bases not matched to a gene. The CDR3 DNA follows: TGTGCCAGCAGCCGACGGGACAGTCAGCCCCAGCATTTT. It specifies CASSRRDSQPQHF.

This chain joins TRBV18 and TRBJ1-5; D is uncertain. Germline assignment: CDR1 KGHSH and CDR2 LQKENI. The CDR3 runs to 17 residues. V dropped 6 bases and J dropped 2 bases, with 20 bases sitting between them. CDR3 sequence reads: CASSDVPTMKRNQPQHF. The CDR3 DNA sequence: TGTGCCAGCTCCGACGTGCCGACTATGAAACGCAATCAGCCCCAGCATTTT.

The V gene is TRBV6-5, the J gene TRBJ1-2; 7 positions match TRBD1. This CDR3 has 12 amino acids. V was clipped by 8 bases and J by 5 bases; unmatched bases: 5. Germline CDR1 is MNHEY and CDR2 is SVGAGI. CDR3 nucleotides: TGTGCCAGCTCGGAGGGGGCATATGGCTACACCTTC. Protein sequence: CASSEGAYGYTF.

The chain couples TRBV5-1 to TRBJ2-3, with 8 positions matching TRBD1. Germline assignment: CDR1 SGHRS and CDR2 YFSETQ. V dropped 0 bases and J dropped 4; count of bases not matched to a gene: 13. The CDR3 is 18 amino acids. The CDR3 DNA sequence: TGCGCCAGCAGCTTGGGGAGGGTCGGACAGGGTATTTCAGATACGCAGTATTTT. This encodes CASSLGRVGQGISDTQYF.

The chain joins TRBV4-2 to TRBJ2-1, with 9 bases fitting TRBD1. Germline CDR1 and CDR2: LGHNA and YNFKEQ. The junction had 9 bases not matched to a gene; V was cut back by 1 base and J by 8 bases. This CDR3 spans 16 amino acids. Written as DNA, the CDR3 is TGTGCCAGCAGCCAAGTCTTGACAGGGGGTCGGTATGAGCAGTTCTTC. Translation: CASSQVLTGGRYEQFF.

This clone showed up just a few times. This sequence joins TRBV24-1 and TRBJ2-3; D unresolved. CDR1 KGHDR and CDR2 SFDVKD come from the germline V gene. This CDR3 has 18 amino acids. The V and J ends lost 0 bases and 4 bases respectively, with 19 bases between them. The chain's CDR3 is CATSDLLRSDGGPDTQYF. In DNA, the CDR3 is TGTGCCACCAGTGATTTGCTCCGGTCGGATGGCGGCCCAGATACGCAGTATTTT.

This clone was found once. The chain is built from TRBV7-2 and TRBJ2-2; D unresolved. Germline V gene data show CDR1 as SGHTA and CDR2 as FQGNSA. Trimming left V 1 base short and J 1 base short, with 4 bases between. The CDR3 totals 14 residues. In DNA form, the CDR3 reads TGTGCCAGCAGCTTAGGGCTGAACACCGGGGAGCTGTTTTTT. Its translation: CASSLGLNTGELFF.

The V call is TRBV27, the J call TRBJ2-7, with TRBD2 identical over 13 bases. The trim removed 6 bases at V and 2 bases at J, leaving 7 bases unmatched. Germline V CDR1 and CDR2: MNHEY, SMNVEV (reference sequence). The CDR3 runs 16 residues. This chain's CDR3 is CASSRPGTSGAYEQYF. DNA for the CDR3: TGTGCCAGCAGCCGGCCCGGGACTAGCGGGGCCTACGAGCAGTACTTC.

The chain has TRBV7-2 and TRBJ2-3, with 9 bases lining up with TRBD2. Germline-derived CDR1 and CDR2 are SGHTA and FQGNSA. This CDR3 is 17 amino acids long. V gave up 3 bases and J gave up 2 bases; unmatched junction bases: 9. The CDR3 sequence: CASSFAMIAGDTDTQYF. CDR3 nucleotide sequence: TGTGCCAGCAGCTTCGCGATGATAGCGGGGGACACAGATACGCAGTATTTT.